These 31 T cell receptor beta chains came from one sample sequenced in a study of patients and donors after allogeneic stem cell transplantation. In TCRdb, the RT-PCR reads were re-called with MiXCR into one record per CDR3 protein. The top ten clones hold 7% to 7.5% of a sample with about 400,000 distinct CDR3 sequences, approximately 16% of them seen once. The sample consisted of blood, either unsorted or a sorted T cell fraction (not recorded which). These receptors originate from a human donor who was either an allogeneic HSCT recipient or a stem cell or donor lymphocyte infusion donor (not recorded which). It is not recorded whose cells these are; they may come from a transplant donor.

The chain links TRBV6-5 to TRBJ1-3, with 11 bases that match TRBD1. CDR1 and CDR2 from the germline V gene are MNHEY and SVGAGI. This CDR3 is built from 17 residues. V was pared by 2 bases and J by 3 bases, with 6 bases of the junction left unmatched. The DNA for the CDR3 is TGTGCCAGCAGTTACCCACCGGGACAGGGGGTTGGAAACACCATATATTTT. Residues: CASSYPPGQGVGNTIYF.

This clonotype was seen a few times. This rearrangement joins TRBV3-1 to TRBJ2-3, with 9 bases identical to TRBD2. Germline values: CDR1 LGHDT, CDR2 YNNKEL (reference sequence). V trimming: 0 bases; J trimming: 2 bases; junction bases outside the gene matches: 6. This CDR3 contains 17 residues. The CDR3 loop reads CASSQDVKRGATDTQYF. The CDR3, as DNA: TGTGCCAGCAGCCAAGATGTCAAGCGGGGGGCCACAGATACGCAGTATTTT.

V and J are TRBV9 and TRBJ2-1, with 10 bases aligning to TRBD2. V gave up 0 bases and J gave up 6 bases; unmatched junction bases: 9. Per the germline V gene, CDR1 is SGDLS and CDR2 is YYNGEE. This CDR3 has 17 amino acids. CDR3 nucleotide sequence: TGTGCCAGCAGCGTAGCTAGTGGGGGGACTAGCGCCAATGAGCAGTTCTTC. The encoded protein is CASSVASGGTSANEQFF.

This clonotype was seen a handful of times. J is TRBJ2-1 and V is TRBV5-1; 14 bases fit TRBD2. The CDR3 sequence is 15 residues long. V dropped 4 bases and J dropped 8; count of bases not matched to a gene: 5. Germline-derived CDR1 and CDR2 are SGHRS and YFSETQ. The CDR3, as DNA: TGCGCCAGCAGCCCGACTAGCGGGAGGGCTCATGAGCAGTTCTTC. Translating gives CASSPTSGRAHEQFF.

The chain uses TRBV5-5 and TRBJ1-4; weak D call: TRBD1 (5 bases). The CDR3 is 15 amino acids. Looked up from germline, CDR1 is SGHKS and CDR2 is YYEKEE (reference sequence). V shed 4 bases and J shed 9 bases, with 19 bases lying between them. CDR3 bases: TGTGCCAGCAGCCCCGCCGGGACTACGGACAAAAAACTGTTTTTT. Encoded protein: CASSPAGTTDKKLFF.

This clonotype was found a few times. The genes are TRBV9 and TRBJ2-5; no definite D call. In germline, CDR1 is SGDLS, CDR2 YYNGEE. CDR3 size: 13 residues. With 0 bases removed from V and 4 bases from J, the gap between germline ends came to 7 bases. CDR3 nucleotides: TGTGCCAGCAGCGTAGGCAGTTTAGAGACCCAGTACTTC. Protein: CASSVGSLETQYF. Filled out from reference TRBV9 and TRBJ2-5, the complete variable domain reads DSGVTQTPKHLITATGQRVTLRCSPRSGDLSVYWYQQSLDQGLQFLIQYYNGEERAKGNILERFSAQQFPDLHSELNLSSLELGDSALYFCASSVGSLETQYFGPGTRLLVL.

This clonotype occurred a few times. In DNA form, the CDR3 reads TGTGCCAGCAGGCCGACTAGCGGAGACTTCACCGGGGAGCTGTTTTTT. Amino acids: CASRPTSGDFTGELFF. The chain uses TRBV9 and TRBJ2-2, with TRBD2 identical over 9 bases. Germline assignment: CDR1 SGDLS and CDR2 YYNGEE. The CDR3 sequence is 16 residues long. The junction had 9 bases not matched to a gene; V was cut back by 5 bases and J by 4 bases.

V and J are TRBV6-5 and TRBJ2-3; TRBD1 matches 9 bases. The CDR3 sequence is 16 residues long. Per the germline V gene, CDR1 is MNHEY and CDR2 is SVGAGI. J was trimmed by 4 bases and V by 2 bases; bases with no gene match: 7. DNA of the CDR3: TGTGCCAGCAGTTACGGTAGGGACAGGGCGCCAGATACGCAGTATTTT. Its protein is CASSYGRDRAPDTQYF.

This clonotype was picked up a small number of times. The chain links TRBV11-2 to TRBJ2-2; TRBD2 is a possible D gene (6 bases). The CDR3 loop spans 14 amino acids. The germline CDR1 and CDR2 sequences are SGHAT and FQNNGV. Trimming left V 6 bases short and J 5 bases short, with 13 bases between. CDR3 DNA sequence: TGTGCCAGCAGTTTCACGGGGGTGACCGGGGAGCTGTTTTTT. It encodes CASSFTGVTGELFF.

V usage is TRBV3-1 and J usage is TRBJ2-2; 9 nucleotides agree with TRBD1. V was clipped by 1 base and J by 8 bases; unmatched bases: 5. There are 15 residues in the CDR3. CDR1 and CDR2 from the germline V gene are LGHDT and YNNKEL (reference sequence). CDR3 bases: TGTGCCAGCAGCCAAGGAGGGACAGGGAAGGGGGAGCTGTTTTTT. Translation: CASSQGGTGKGELFF.

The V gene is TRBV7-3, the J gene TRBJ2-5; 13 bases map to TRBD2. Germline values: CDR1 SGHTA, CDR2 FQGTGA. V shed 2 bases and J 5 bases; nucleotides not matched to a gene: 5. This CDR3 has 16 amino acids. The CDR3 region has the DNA TGTGCCAGCAGCTTATTACTAGCGGGGGGGGATGAGACCCAGTACTTC. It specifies CASSLLLAGGDETQYF.

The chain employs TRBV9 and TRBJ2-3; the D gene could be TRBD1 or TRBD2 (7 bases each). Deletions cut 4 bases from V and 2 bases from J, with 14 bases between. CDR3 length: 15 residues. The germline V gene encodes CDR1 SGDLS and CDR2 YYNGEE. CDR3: CASSRRGGDTDTQYF. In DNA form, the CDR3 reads TGTGCCAGCAGCCGCAGGGGGGGGGACACAGATACGCAGTATTTT.

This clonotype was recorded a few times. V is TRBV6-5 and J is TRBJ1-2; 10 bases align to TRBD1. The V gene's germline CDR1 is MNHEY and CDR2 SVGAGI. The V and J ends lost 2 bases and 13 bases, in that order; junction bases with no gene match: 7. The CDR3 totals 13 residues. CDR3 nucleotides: TGTGCCAGCAGTTACATAGGGACAGGGGCCCTCACCTTC. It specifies CASSYIGTGALTF.

The CDR3 is CASSPRAHQETQYF. CDR3 DNA: TGTGCCAGCAGCCCTAGGGCCCATCAAGAGACCCAGTACTTC. The gene calls are TRBV7-8 and TRBJ2-5; D unclear. Trimming removed 5 bases from V and 2 bases from J, with 12 bases in between. This CDR3 is built from 14 residues. Germline V gene data show CDR1 as SGHVS and CDR2 as FQNEAQ.

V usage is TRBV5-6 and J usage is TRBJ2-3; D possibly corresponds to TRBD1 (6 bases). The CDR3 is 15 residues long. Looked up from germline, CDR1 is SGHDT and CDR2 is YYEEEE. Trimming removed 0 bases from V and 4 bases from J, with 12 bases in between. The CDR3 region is CASSLGWGQADTQYF. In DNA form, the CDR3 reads TGTGCCAGCAGCTTGGGGTGGGGGCAGGCAGATACGCAGTATTTT.

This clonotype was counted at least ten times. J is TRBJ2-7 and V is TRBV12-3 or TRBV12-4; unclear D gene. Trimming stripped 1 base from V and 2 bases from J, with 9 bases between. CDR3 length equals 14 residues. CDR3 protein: CASSLVGRTYEQYF. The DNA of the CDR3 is TGTGCCAGCAGTTTAGTAGGCAGGACCTACGAGCAGTACTTC.

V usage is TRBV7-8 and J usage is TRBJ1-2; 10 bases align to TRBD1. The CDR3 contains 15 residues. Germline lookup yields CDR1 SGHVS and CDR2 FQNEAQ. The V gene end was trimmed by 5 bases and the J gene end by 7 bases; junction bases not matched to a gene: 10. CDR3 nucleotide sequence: TGTGCCAGCAGCCTTGGGACAGGGGCCTTGGGTGGCTACACCTTC. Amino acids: CASSLGTGALGGYTF.

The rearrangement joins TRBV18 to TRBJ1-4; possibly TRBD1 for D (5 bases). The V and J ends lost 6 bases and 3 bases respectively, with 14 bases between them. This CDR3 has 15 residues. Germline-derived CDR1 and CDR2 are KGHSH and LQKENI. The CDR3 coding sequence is TGTGCCAGCTCGTCACTTGGGGGTGCTAATGAAAAACTGTTTTTT. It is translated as CASSSLGGANEKLFF.

CDR3 region: CASSAPMDEQFF. The CDR3 DNA reads as TGTGCCAGCAGTGCCCCTATGGATGAGCAGTTCTTC. The chain uses TRBV25-1 and TRBJ2-1; D is unresolved. Germline CDR1 reads MGHDK; CDR2 reads SYGVNS. The CDR3 spans 12 residues. Between the trimmed V and J ends, which lost 4 bases and 8 bases, there was a span of 9 bases.

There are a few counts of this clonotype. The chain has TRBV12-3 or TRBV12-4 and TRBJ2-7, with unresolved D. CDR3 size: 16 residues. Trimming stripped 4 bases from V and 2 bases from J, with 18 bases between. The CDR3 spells CASSSPWGTGTYEQYF. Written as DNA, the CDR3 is TGTGCCAGCAGTTCCCCCTGGGGAACGGGCACCTACGAGCAGTACTTC.

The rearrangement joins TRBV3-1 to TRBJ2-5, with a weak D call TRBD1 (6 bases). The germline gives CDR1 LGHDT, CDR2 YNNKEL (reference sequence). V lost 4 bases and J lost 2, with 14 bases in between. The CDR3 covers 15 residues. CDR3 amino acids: CASSPPDRFQETQYF. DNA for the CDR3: TGTGCCAGCAGCCCCCCGGACAGATTTCAAGAGACCCAGTACTTC.

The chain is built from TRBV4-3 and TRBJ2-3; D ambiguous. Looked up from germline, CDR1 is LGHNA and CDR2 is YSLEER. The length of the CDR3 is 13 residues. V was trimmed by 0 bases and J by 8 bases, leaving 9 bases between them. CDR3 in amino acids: CASSQDRAATQYF. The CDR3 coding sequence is TGCGCCAGCAGCCAAGATCGGGCAGCTACGCAGTATTTT.

The CDR3: CASTPGTGAGNTGELFF. CDR3 nucleotides: TGTGCCAGCACTCCCGGGACAGGGGCCGGGAACACCGGGGAGCTGTTTTTT. The gene calls are TRBV2 and TRBJ2-2; 10 nucleotides align to TRBD1. J was trimmed by 1 base and V by 7 bases; bases with no gene match: 9. Germline CDR1 reads SNHLY; CDR2 reads FYNNEI. This CDR3 has 17 residues.

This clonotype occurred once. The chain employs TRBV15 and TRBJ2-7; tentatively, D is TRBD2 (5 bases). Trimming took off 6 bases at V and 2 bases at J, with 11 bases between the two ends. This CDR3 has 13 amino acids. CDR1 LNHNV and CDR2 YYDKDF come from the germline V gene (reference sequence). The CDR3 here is CATSNGLAYEQYF. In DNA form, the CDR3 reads TGTGCCACCAGTAACGGACTTGCCTACGAGCAGTACTTC. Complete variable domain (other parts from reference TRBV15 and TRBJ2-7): DAMVIQNPRYQVTQFGKPVTLSCSQTLNHNVMYWYQQKSSQAPKLLFHYYDKDFNNEADTPDNFQSRRPNTSFCFLDIRSPGLGDTAMYLCATSNGLAYEQYFGPGTRLTVT.

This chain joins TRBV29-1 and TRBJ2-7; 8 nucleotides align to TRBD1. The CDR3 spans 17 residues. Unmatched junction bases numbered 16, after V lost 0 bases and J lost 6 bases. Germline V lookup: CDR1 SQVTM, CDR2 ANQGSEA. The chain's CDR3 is CSVEDEVSQDRVTEQYF. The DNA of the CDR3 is TGCAGCGTTGAAGATGAAGTGTCCCAGGACAGGGTAACCGAGCAGTACTTC.

The CDR3, as DNA: TGCCAGGGCGTGTCCTACAATGAGCAGTTCTTC. It specifies CQGVSYNEQFF. This rearrangement joins TRBV20-1 to TRBJ2-1; possibly TRBD1 for D (5 bases). Germline V gives CDR1 DFQATT, CDR2 SNEGSKA (reference sequence). CDR3 length: 11 amino acids.

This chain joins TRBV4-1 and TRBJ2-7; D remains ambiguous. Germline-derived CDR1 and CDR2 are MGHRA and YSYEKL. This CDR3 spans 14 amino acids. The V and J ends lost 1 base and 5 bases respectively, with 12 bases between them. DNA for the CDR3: TGCGCCAGCAGCCAAGTAGTCCCGCCCGACGAGCAGTACTTC. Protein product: CASSQVVPPDEQYF.

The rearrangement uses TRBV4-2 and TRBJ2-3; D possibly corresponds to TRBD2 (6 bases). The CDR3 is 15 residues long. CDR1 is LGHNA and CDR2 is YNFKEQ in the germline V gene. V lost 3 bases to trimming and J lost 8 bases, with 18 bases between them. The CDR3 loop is CASSQGLMSALTQYF. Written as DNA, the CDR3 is TGTGCCAGCAGCCAGGGACTTATGTCTGCGCTTACGCAGTATTTT.

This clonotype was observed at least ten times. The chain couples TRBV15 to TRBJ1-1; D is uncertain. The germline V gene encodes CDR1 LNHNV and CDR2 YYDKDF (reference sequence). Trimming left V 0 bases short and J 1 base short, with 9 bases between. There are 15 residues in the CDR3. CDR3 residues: CATSREWGSNTEAFF. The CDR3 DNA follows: TGTGCCACCAGCAGAGAGTGGGGATCGAACACTGAAGCTTTCTTT. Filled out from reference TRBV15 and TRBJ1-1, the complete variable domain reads DAMVIQNPRYQVTQFGKPVTLSCSQTLNHNVMYWYQQKSSQAPKLLFHYYDKDFNNEADTPDNFQSRRPNTSFCFLDIRSPGLGDTAMYLCATSREWGSNTEAFFGQGTRLTVV.

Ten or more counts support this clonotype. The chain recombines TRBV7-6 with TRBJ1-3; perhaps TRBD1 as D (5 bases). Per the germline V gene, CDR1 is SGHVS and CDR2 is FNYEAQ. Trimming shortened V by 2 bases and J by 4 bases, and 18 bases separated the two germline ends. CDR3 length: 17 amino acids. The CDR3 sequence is CASSLQGLLSGGNTIYF. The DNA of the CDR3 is TGTGCCAGCAGCTTACAGGGCCTCCTTTCGGGCGGAAACACCATATATTTT.

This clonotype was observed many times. The CDR3 nucleotides are TGTGCCATCTGGGAACCGGGACTAGCAGAGCAGTTCTTC. Translated: CAIWEPGLAEQFF. This chain links TRBV10-3 with TRBJ2-1; 9 nucleotides align to TRBD2. The CDR3 contains 13 residues. Trimming cost V 8 bases and J 10 bases; bases outside gene matches: 9. CDR1 is ENHRY and CDR2 is SYGVKD in the germline V gene.